This T cell receptor beta chain was captured in a study of OX40 agonist ivuxolimab in advanced cancers. Findings and caveats of the study: Among some nonresponders, normalized T-cell clonal expansion was also low. Averaging showed that CD8+ T cells had more expanded clones than CD4+ did. The work left the antigen specificity of expanded peripheral T cells undetermined.

Trimming cost V 4 bases and J 0 bases, with 22 bases left between them. The CDR3 runs 19 residues. Germline lookup yields CDR1 MGHRA and CDR2 YSYEKL. Individuals having autoimmune disease history or systemic immunosuppression were not enrolled. Points on this clone: Its specificity is unknown.

The protocol was immunoSEQ multiplex PCR, while the TCRdb copy is restricted to in-frame clones and leaves out a portion. The sample holds 94,000 or so clones, 80% to 90% seen once. Sequenced material: CD4+ or CD8+ T cells sorted from blood, taken in a trial of the OX40 agonist ivuxolimab. The sequence was obtained from an adult with an advanced solid tumor such as melanoma, head and neck, liver or kidney cancer. The rearrangement links TRBV4-1 to TRBJ1-3; D possibly corresponds to TRBD1 (5 bases). For the CDR3, the DNA is TGCGCCAGCAGCCCAGAAGGGTTGGGGGAGGAGTACTCTGGAAACACCATATATTTT. Translating gives CASSPEGLGEEYSGNTIYF.